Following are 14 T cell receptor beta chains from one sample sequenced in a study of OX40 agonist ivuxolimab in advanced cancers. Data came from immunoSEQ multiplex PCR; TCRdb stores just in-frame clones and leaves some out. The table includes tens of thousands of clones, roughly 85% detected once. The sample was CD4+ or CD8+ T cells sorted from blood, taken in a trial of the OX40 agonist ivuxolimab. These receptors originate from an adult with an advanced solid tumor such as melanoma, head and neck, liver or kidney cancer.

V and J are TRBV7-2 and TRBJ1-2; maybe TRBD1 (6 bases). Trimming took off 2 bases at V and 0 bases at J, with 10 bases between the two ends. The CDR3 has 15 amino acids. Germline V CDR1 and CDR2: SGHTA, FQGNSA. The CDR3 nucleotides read TGTGCCAGCAGCTTAAGGGGGGCGTCTAACTATGGCTACACCTTC. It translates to CASSLRGASNYGYTF.

DNA for the CDR3: TGTGCCAGCAGCTTAGCAGGGACTAGCGGGAGTCATACGCAGTATTTT. This translates into CASSLAGTSGSHTQYF. The V and J genes are TRBV7-2 and TRBJ2-3, with 14 bases identical to TRBD2. Germline CDR1 SGHTA, CDR2 FQGNSA. The ends lost 0 bases at V and 7 bases at J; junction bases unmatched: 3. CDR3 length: 16 residues.

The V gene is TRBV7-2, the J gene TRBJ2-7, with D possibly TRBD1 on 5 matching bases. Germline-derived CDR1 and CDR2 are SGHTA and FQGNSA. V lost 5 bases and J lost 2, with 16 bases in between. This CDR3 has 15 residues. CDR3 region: CASSARPGQPYEQYF. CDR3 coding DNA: TGTGCCAGCAGCGCCCGTCCAGGGCAGCCCTACGAGCAGTACTTC.

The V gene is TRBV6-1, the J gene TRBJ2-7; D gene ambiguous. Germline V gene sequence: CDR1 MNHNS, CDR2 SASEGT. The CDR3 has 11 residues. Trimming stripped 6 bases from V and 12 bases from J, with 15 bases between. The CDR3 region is CASRGSSLWYF. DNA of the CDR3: TGTGCCAGCAGGGGGTCGTCCCTGTGGTACTTC.

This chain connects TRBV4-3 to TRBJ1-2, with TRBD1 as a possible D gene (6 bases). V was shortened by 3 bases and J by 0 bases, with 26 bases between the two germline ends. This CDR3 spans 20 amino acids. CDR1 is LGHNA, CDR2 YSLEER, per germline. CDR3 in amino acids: CASSHELNQGRIGANYGYTF. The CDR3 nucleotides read TGCGCCAGCAGCCACGAATTAAACCAGGGGAGGATTGGAGCTAACTATGGCTACACCTTC.

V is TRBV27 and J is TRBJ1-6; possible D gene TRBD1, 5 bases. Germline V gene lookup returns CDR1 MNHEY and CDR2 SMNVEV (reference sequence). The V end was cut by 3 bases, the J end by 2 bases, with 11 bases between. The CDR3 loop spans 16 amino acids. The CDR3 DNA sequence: TGTGCCAGCAGTTTCACGACAGCCGCCTATAATTCACCCCTCCACTTT. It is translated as CASSFTTAAYNSPLHF.

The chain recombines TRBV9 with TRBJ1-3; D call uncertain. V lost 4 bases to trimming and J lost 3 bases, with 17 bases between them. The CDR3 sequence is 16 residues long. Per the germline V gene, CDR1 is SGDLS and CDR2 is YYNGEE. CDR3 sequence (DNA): TGTGCCAGCAGCCCAGAGAGGATGGGAAGTGGAAACACCATATATTTT. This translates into CASSPERMGSGNTIYF.

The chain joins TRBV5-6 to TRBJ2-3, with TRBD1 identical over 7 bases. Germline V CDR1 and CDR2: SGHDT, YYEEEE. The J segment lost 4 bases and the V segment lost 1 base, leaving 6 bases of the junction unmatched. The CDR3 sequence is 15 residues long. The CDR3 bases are TGTGCCAGCAGCTTGATGGGAACAGGGGCAGATACGCAGTATTTT. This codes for CASSLMGTGADTQYF. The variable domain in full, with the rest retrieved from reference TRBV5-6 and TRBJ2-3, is DAGVTQSPTHLIKTRGQQVTLRCSPKSGHDTVSWYQQALGQGPQFIFQYYEEEERQRGNFPDRFSGHQFPNYSSELNVNALLLGDSALYLCASSLMGTGADTQYFGPGTRLTVL.

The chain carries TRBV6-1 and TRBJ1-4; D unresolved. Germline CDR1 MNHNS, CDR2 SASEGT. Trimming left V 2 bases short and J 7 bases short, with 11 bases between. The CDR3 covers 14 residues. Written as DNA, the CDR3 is TGTGCCAGCAGTGAAACGGGTGCGGGTGAAAAACTGTTTTTT. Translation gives CASSETGAGEKLFF.

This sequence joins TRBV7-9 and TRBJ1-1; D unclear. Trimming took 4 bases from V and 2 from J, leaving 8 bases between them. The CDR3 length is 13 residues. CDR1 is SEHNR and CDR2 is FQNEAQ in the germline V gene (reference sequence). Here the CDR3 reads CASSSRSNTEAFF. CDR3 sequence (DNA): TGTGCCAGCAGCTCCCGGAGCAACACTGAAGCTTTCTTT.

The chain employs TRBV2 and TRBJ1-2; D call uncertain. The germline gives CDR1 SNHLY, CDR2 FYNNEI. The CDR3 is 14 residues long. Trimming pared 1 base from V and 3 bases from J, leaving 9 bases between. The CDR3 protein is CASSEGNVDYGYTF. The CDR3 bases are TGTGCCAGCAGTGAAGGGAACGTGGACTATGGCTACACCTTC.

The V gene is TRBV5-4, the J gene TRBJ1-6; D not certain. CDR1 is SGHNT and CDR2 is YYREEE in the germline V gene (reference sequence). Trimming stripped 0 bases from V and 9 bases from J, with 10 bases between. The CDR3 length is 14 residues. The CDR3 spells CASSLDLSGSPLHF. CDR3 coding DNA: TGTGCCAGCAGCTTGGACCTCTCGGGTTCACCCCTCCACTTT.

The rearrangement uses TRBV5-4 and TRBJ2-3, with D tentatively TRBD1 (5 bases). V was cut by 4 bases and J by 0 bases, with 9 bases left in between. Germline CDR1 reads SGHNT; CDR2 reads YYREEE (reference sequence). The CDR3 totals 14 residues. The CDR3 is CASSLRTSTDTQYF. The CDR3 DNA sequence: TGTGCCAGCAGCCTAAGGACAAGCACAGATACGCAGTATTTT.

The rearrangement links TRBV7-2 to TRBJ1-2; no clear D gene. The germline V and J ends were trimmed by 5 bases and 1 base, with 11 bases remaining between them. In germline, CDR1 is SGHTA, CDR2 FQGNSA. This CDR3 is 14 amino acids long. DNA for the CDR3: TGTGCCAGCAGCCCCGACACGGGTAACTATGGCTACACCTTC. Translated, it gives CASSPDTGNYGYTF.